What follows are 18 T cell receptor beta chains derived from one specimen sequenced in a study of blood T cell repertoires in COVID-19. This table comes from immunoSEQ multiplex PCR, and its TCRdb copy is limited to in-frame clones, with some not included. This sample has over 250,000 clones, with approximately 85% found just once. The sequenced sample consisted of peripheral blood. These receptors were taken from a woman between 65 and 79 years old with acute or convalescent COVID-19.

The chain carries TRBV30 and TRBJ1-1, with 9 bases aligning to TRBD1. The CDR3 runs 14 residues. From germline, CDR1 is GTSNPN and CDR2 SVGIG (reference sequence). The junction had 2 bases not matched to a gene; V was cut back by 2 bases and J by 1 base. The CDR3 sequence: CAWSTGGGNTEAFF. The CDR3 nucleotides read TGTGCCTGGAGTACAGGGGGCGGGAACACTGAAGCTTTCTTT. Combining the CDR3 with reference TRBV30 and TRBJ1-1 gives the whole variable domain SQTIHQWPATLVQPVGSPLSLECTVEGTSNPNLYWYRQAAGRGLQLLFYSVGIGQISSEVPQNLSASRPQDRQFILSSKKLLLSDSGFYLCAWSTGGGNTEAFFGQGTRLTVV.

CDR3 bases: TGTGCCAGCTCCCTCCGGCAGGGCGTGGACACCGGGGAGCTGTTTTTT. Translating gives CASSLRQGVDTGELFF. The chain combines TRBV18 with TRBJ2-2, with D possibly being TRBD1 (5 bases). Germline values: CDR1 KGHSH, CDR2 LQKENI. The V gene lost 6 bases and the J gene lost 3 bases, with 17 bases spanning the gap. This CDR3 spans 16 amino acids.

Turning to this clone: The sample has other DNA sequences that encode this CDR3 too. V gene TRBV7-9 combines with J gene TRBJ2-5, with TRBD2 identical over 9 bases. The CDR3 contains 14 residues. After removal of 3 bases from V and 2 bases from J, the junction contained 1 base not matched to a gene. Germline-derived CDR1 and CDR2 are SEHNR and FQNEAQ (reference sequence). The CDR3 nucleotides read TGTGCCAGCAGCTTGGCGGGGGGGCAAGAGACCCAGTACTTC. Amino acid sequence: CASSLAGGQETQYF.

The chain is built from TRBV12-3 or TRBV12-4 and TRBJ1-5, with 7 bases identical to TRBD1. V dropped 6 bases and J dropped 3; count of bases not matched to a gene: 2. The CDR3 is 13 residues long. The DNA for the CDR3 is TGTGCCAGCAGGGGACAGCCCAATCAGCCCCAGCATTTT. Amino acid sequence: CASRGQPNQPQHF.

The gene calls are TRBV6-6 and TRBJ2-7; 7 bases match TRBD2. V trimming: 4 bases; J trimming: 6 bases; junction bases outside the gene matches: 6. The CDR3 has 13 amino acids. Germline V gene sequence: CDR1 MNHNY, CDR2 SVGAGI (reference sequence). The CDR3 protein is CASSSGGGGEQYF. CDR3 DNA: TGTGCCAGCAGTTCAGGCGGGGGTGGCGAGCAGTACTTC.

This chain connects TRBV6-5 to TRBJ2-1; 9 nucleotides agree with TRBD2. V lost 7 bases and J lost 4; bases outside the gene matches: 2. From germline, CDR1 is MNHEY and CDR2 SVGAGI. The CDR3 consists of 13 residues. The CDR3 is CASTLAGYNEQFF. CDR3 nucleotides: TGTGCCAGCACCCTAGCGGGGTACAATGAGCAGTTCTTC.

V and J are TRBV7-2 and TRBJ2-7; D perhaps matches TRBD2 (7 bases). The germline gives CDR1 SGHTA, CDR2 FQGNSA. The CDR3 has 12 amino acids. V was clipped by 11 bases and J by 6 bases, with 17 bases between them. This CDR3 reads CAGRGNGPEQYF. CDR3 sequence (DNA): TGTGCCGGGAGGGGGAACGGACCCGAGCAGTACTTC.

CDR3 nucleotides: TGTGCCAGTACCCACGTAGACTCTGGAAACACCATATATTTT. It specifies CASTHVDSGNTIYF. The gene calls are TRBV19 and TRBJ1-3; D uncertain. V dropped 7 bases and J dropped 0 bases, with 10 bases sitting between them. The CDR3 runs 14 residues. Germline V gene sequence: CDR1 LNHDA, CDR2 SQIVND (reference sequence).

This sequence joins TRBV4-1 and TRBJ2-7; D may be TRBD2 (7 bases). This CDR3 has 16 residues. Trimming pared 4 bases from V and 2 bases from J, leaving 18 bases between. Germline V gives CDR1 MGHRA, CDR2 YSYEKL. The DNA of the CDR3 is TGCGCCAGCAGCCCCTTCGGGGGGCAGGGCGCCTACGAGCAGTACTTC. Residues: CASSPFGGQGAYEQYF.

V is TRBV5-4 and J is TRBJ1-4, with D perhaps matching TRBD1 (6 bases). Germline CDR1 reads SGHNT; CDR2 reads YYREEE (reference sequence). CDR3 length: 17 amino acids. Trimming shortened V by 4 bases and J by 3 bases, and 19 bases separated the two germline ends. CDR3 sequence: CASSPTGSNRANEKLFF. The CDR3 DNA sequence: TGTGCCAGCAGCCCAACAGGGTCCAACAGGGCTAATGAAAAACTGTTTTTT.

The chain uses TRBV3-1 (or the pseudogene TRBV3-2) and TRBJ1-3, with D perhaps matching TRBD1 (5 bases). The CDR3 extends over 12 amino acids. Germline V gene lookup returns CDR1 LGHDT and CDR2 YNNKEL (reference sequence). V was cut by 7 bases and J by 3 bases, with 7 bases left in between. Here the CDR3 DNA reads TGTGCCAGCACGGGGGATGGAAACACCATATATTTT. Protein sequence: CASTGDGNTIYF.

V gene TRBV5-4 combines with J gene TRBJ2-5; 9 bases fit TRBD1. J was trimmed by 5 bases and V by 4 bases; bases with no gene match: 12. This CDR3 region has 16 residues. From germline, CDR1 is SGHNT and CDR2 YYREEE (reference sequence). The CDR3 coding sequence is TGTGCCAGCAGCCGCGCGGGGACAGGGCTAAGGGAGACCCAGTACTTC. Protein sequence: CASSRAGTGLRETQYF.

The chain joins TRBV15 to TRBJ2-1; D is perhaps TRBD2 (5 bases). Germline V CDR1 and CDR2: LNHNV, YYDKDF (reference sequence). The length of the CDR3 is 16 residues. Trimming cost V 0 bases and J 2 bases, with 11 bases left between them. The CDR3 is CATSREGGPAYNEQFF. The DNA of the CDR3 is TGTGCCACCAGCAGAGAGGGCGGGCCCGCCTACAATGAGCAGTTCTTC.

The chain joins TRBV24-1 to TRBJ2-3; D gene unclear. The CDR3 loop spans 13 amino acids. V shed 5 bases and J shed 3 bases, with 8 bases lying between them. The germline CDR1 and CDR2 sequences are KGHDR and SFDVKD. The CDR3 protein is CATSGDSTDTQYF. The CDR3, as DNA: TGTGCCACCAGTGGAGATTCGACAGATACGCAGTATTTT.

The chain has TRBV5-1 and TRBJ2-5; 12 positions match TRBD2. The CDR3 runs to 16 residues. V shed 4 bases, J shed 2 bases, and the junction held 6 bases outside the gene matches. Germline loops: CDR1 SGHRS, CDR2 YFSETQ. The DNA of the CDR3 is TGCGCCAGCAGCGTACCGGGACTAGCGGGTCAAGAGACCCAGTACTTC. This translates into CASSVPGLAGQETQYF.

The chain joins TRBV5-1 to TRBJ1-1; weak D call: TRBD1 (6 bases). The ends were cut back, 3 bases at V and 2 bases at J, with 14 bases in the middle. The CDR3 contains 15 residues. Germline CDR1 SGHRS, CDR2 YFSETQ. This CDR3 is CASSWGQSPNTEAFF. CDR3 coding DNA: TGCGCCAGCAGCTGGGGACAATCCCCAAACACTGAAGCTTTCTTT.

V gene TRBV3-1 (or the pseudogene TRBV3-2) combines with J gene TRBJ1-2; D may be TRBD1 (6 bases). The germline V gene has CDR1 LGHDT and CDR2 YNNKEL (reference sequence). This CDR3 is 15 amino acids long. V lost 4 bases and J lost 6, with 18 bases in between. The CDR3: CASSPSRGGENGYTF. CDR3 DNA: TGTGCCAGCAGCCCGTCCAGGGGAGGGGAGAATGGCTACACCTTC.

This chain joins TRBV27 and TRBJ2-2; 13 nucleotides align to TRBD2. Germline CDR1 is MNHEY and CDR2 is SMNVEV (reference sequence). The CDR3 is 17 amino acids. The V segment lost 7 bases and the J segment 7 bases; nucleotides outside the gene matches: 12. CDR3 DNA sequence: TGTGCCAGCACCCAATCCCGGACTAGCGGGGGAAGCGGGGAGCTGTTTTTT. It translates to CASTQSRTSGGSGELFF.